This section outlines one T cell receptor (beta chain) sequence together with its context. This specimen belongs to a study of blood T cell repertoires in COVID-19. Study at large: Sources were T cells, B-cell-depleted T cells, or PBMCs; the material itself was cDNA or gDNA.

Per the authors' pipeline: The authors estimated nucleated cell counts from reference gene primer amplification. Clones were sequenced by immunoSEQ multiplex PCR, and TCRdb holds only the in-frame ones, with some missing. V, J and clone size derive from that table, while D and trimming were established from the DNA sequence. The sample contains around 110,000 clones, around 84% of which appear only once. Germline assignment: CDR1 KGHSH and CDR2 LQKENI. CDR3 length: 15 amino acids. Trimming removed 4 bases from V and 2 bases from J, with 14 bases in between. This chain connects TRBV18 to TRBJ1-2, with D perhaps matching TRBD1 (6 bases). This receptor was obtained from a woman aged 25 to 39 who had recovered from COVID-19. The sequencing sample was made of PBMCs or T cells enriched from blood (not recorded which). CDR3 sequence: CASSRGTSTNYGYTF. CDR3 DNA sequence: TGTGCCAGCTCACGTGGGACATCAACCAACTATGGCTACACCTTC.